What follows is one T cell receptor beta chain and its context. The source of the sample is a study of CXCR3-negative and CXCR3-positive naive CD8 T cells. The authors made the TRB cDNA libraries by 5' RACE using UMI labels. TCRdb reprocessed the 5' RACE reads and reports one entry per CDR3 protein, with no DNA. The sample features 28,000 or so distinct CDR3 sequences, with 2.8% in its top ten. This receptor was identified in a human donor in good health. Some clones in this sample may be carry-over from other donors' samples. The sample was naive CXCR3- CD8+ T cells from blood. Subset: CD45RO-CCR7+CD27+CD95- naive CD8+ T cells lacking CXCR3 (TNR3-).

The CDR3 protein is CASSLSPGITGNQPQHF. The chain uses TRBV27 and TRBJ1-5; lacking DNA, the TRBD1 call made by TCRdb goes unchecked. Germline CDR1 is MNHEY and CDR2 is SMNVEV (reference sequence). CDR3 length: 17 amino acids.